These 8 T cell receptor beta chains came from one sample sequenced in a study of immune evolution from preneoplasia to lung adenocarcinoma (dated by TCRdb to the early 2020s). Libraries were prepared through the immunoSEQ multiplex PCR assay. TCRdb took over this immuneACCESS table, retaining in-frame rearrangements with V and J assigned. Such tables are incomplete; in checked studies, under half of the missing clones stem from an unresolved V gene, and the remainder is unexplained. The sample table contains over 5,500 clones; only one count was recorded for around four fifths of them. Around 6% of the sample is in the top ten clones. Specimen: FFPE minimally invasive lung adenocarcinoma tissue. According to the study, the label for this sample's cell subset or site signals: micro-invasive lung adenocarcinoma (MIA). Every receptor here comes from a person between 50 and 69 years old with lung adenocarcinoma.

The genes are TRBV7-9 and TRBJ2-5; 13 bases line up with TRBD2. V lost 5 bases to trimming and J lost 0 bases; unmatched junction nucleotides: 3. The CDR3 loop spans 16 amino acids. Germline-derived CDR1 and CDR2 are SEHNR and FQNEAQ (reference sequence). The CDR3 sequence: CASSLGLAGNQETQYF. The DNA of the CDR3 is TGTGCCAGCAGCCTGGGACTAGCGGGGAACCAAGAGACCCAGTACTTC.

The rearrangement links TRBV9 to TRBJ1-2; the match to TRBD1 covers 7 bases. Per germline, CDR1 SGDLS and CDR2 YYNGEE. This CDR3 region has 14 residues. J lost 4 bases, V lost 2 bases, and 5 bases had no gene match. The CDR3 DNA sequence: TGTGCCAGCAGCGTTGGACAGGACGCCTATGGCTACACCTTC. It codes for CASSVGQDAYGYTF.

This clone was observed a handful of times. The J gene is TRBJ1-2, the V gene TRBV7-9; 7 nucleotides align to TRBD1. CDR1 is SEHNR, CDR2 FQNEAQ, per germline (reference sequence). Unmatched junction bases numbered 9, after V lost 0 bases and J lost 2 bases. This CDR3 has 17 amino acids. The CDR3 protein is CASSLAIGQVTNYGYTF. The CDR3 DNA reads TGTGCCAGCAGCTTAGCCATCGGACAGGTTACGAACTATGGCTACACCTTC.

The chain couples TRBV6-1 to TRBJ2-3, with 8 bases aligning to TRBD1. Germline CDR1 reads MNHNS; CDR2 reads SASEGT. The CDR3 contains 14 residues. J was trimmed by 1 base and V by 7 bases; bases with no gene match: 4. In DNA form, the CDR3 reads TGTGCCAGCAAGTTGACAGGGGGCACAGATACGCAGTATTTT. This gives the protein CASKLTGGTDTQYF.

The rearrangement joins TRBV14 to TRBJ2-5; D remains unclear. The V end was cut by 1 base, the J end by 4 bases, with 16 bases between. There are 16 residues in the CDR3. The V gene's germline CDR1 is SGHDN and CDR2 FVKESK. The CDR3 region is CASSQVSKGFAETQYF. The CDR3, as DNA: TGTGCCAGCAGCCAAGTCTCAAAGGGATTCGCAGAGACCCAGTACTTC.

V gene TRBV28 combines with J gene TRBJ2-1, with unresolved D. Germline V gene sequence: CDR1 MDHEN, CDR2 SYDVKM. V dropped 3 bases and J dropped 6 bases, with 9 bases sitting between them. The CDR3 length is 13 residues. This CDR3 is CASSFLSLNEQFF. The CDR3 DNA is TGTGCCAGCAGTTTCCTCTCTCTCAATGAGCAGTTCTTC.

This chain links TRBV29-1 with TRBJ2-6; either TRBD1 or TRBD2 may supply D (5 bases each). The V gene lost 2 bases and the J gene lost 0 bases, with 23 bases spanning the gap. CDR1 and CDR2 (germline): SQVTM, ANQGSEA. The CDR3 totals 20 residues. The chain's CDR3 is CSVERSGTSLTHSGANVLTF. For the CDR3, the DNA is TGCAGCGTTGAAAGGTCAGGGACCTCACTGACTCACTCTGGGGCCAACGTCCTGACTTTC.

This clone was seen just once. The chain couples TRBV11-2 to TRBJ2-7; no clear D gene. Trimming left V 5 bases short and J 2 bases short, with 16 bases between. CDR3 size: 15 residues. Germline CDR1 is SGHAT and CDR2 is FQNNGV. CDR3 residues: CASSATRVGPYEQYF. The CDR3 DNA reads as TGTGCCAGCAGCGCCACCCGCGTGGGCCCCTACGAGCAGTACTTC. The full variable domain, completed using reference TRBV11-2 and TRBJ2-7, is EAGVAQSPRYKIIEKRQSVAFWCNPISGHATLYWYQQILGQGPKLLIQFQNNGVVDDSQLPKDRFSAERLKGVDSTLKIQPAKLEDSAVYLCASSATRVGPYEQYFGPGTRLTVT.